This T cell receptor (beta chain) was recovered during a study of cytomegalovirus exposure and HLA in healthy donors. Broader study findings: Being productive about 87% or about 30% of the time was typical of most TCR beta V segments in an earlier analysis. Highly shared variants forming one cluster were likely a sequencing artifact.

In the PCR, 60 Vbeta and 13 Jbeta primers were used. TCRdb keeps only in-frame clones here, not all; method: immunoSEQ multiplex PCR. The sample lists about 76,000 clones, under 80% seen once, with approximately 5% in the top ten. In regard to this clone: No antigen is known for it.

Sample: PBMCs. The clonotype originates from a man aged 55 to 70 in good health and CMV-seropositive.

CDR3 sequence reads: CASSRPGQGPYEQYF. The CDR3 nucleotides read TGTGCCAGCAGTCGACCGGGACAGGGACCCTACGAGCAGTACTTC. The J gene is TRBJ2-7, the V gene TRBV6-5; TRBD1 aligns across 9 bases. CDR1 MNHEY and CDR2 SVGAGI come from the germline V gene. The CDR3 is 15 amino acids. V was pared by 5 bases and J by 2 bases, with 7 bases of the junction left unmatched.